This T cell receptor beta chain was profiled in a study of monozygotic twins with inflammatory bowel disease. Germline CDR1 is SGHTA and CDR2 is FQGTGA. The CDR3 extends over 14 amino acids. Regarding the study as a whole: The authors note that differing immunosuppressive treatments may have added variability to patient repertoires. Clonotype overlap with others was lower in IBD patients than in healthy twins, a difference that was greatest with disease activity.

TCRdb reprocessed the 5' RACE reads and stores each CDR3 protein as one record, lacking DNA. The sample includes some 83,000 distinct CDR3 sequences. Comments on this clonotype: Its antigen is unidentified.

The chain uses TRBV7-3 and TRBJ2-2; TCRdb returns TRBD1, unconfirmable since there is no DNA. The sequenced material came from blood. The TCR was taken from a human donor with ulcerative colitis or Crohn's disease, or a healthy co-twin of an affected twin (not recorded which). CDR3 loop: CASSRDPNTGELFF. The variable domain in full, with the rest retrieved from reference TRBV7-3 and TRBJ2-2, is GAGVSQTPSNKVTEKGKYVELRCDPISGHTALYWYRQSLGQGPEFLIYFQGTGAADDSGLPNDRFFAVRPEGSVSTLKIQRTERGDSAVYLCASSRDPNTGELFFGEGSRLTVL.